This T cell receptor beta chain was sequenced for a study of blood T cell repertoires in COVID-19. About the study: Acute and convalescent COVID-19 samples came from the United States, Italy and Spain.

V was clipped by 1 base and J by 4 bases; unmatched bases: 3. CDR3 size: 15 residues. Looked up from germline, CDR1 is MNHNS and CDR2 is SASEGT. Authors' data handling: Scientists estimated how many nucleated cells there were by amplifying reference gene primers. Clones were read by immunoSEQ multiplex PCR, and TCRdb kept only the in-frame ones, dropping some. That table furnishes V, J and clone size, whereas the DNA furnished D and trimming. Of some 200,000 clones listed, around 82% are singletons. Sequenced material: peripheral blood. The TCR originated in a human donor with acute or convalescent COVID-19. The donor label of this sample is uncertain. The V call is TRBV6-1, the J call TRBJ1-3, with 8 positions matching TRBD1. This chain's CDR3 is CASSEGRTGGNTIYF. For the CDR3, the DNA is TGTGCCAGCAGTGAAGGAAGGACAGGGGGAAACACCATATATTTT.